Listed below are T cell receptor beta chains from one sample, sequenced in a study of PD-1 blockade in mismatch repair-deficient tumors. The method was immunoSEQ multiplex PCR; TCRdb's version includes in-frame clones alone and lacks a portion of them. The table includes about 84,000 clones, around 85% detected once. The source material was peripheral blood, sampled 12 weeks after starting pembrolizumab. The receptors shown here come from an adult with mismatch repair-deficient cancer. Each CDR3 is given without its conserved first and last residue. The D gene is left open where the match is weak.

j_call,d_call,v_call,cdr3_aa
TRBJ2-2,TRBD2,TRBV2,ASRELAGNTGELF
TRBJ2-7,-,TRBV7-2,ASSLTGSRMRGEQY
TRBJ2-2,-,TRBV4-1,ASSQDEVIGELF
TRBJ2-7,-,TRBV21-1,ASSTCKGSNPQQY
TRBJ2-5,-,TRBV5-1,ASSPPRPGVQETQY
TRBJ1-1,-,TRBV5-5,ASDLLGPKEAF
TRBJ1-1,TRBD1,TRBV18,ASSPLRDRGLSDTEAF
TRBJ2-7,TRBD1,TRBV12-5,ASGSNRDRGFHEQY
TRBJ1-1,-,TRBV7-9,ASSLQKNTEAF
TRBJ2-5,TRBD2,TRBV5-6,ASSFNSGRASVRETQY
TRBJ2-1,TRBD2,TRBV19,ASSIDGLAGAYNEQF
TRBJ2-1,-,TRBV6-5,ASRPRTGSYNEQF
TRBJ1-2,TRBD1,TRBV19,ASSIVGQGARNGYT
TRBJ1-1,TRBD1,TRBV23-1,ASSQVKAGGETEAF
TRBJ2-1,TRBD1,TRBV28,ASSVRGGVNEQF
TRBJ1-1,-,TRBV6-5,ASSPLGGETEAF
TRBJ1-1,-,TRBV7-2,ASSLWPGGVNTEAF
TRBJ2-2,-,TRBV2,ASSPGASWVGELF
TRBJ1-1,-,TRBV2,ASSRGRGVNTEAF
TRBJ1-5,TRBD1,TRBV7-9,ASSLSGQGIFNQPQH
TRBJ2-1,TRBD2,TRBV15,ATSRKRSGGPGDEQF
TRBJ1-3,-,TRBV7-9,ASSLAGSGNTIY
TRBJ2-3,-,TRBV5-4,ASSPQGSDTQY
TRBJ1-2,-,TRBV5-6,ASSLVETAHSYT
TRBJ2-2,-,TRBV9,ASSVEYTGELF
TRBJ1-5,-,TRBV6-1,ASSTTTGNQPQH
TRBJ2-7,-,TRBV6-5,AIRASPAGDEQY
TRBJ2-1,TRBD2,TRBV4-1,ASSQVRLAVYNEQF
TRBJ1-1,-,TRBV10-3,AISAPSLNTEAF
TRBJ2-7,TRBD2,TRBV5-4,ASSRTSGSSYEQY
TRBJ2-6,-,TRBV27,ASSQTGANVLT
TRBJ2-1,TRBD2,TRBV6-5,ASSSGLAGGNEQF
TRBJ1-2,-,TRBV7-2,ASSFSDRLNYGYT
TRBJ2-5,-,TRBV4-2,ASSQELAGRETQY